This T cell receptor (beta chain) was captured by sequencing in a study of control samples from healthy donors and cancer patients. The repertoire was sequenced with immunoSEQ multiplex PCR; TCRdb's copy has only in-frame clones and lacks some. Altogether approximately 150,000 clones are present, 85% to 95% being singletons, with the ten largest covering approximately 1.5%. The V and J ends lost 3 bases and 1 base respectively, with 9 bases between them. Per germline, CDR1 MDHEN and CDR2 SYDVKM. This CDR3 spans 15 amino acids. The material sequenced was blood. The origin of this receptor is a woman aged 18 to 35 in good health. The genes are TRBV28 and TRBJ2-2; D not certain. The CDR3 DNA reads TGTGCCAGCAGTTTCTCACACCTGAACACCGGGGAGCTGTTTTTT. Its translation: CASSFSHLNTGELFF.